This section outlines one T cell receptor (beta chain) sequence together with its context. No antigen is known for it. TCR beta VDJ and CDR3 profiling used genomic DNA as template. MiXCR, run by TCRdb on the reads, gives a single entry per CDR3 protein. The sample shows 400,000 to 450,000 distinct CDR3 sequences, 55% to 70% of them seen only once. V shed 1 base and J shed 10 bases, with 10 bases lying between them. The CDR3 totals 13 residues. CDR1 ENHRY and CDR2 SYGVKD come from the germline V gene. These data are taken from a study of CD8+CD57+ T cells in acquired aplastic anemia. Whole-study context: The study obtained an average of around 2.9 ug of DNA from sorted CD4+ and CD8+ cells. The study obtained 10 million to 12 million reads on average for CD4+ cells from healthy donors.

Study-wide points: Simpson's diversity of CD8+ cells was not significantly different in patients compared with controls. Shared by patients and controls, twenty-nine CD8+ CDR3s were abundant in patients.

The chain links TRBV10-3 to TRBJ2-2, with a weak D call TRBD2 (5 bases). Sequences were obtained from sorted CD4+, CD8+, or CD8+CD57+ T cells (not recorded which) from PBMCs. The source of this sequence is a human donor in good health, serving as a control. This CDR3 is CAISEWETVELFF. The CDR3 nucleotides are TGTGCCATCAGTGAGTGGGAGACTGTGGAGCTGTTTTTT.